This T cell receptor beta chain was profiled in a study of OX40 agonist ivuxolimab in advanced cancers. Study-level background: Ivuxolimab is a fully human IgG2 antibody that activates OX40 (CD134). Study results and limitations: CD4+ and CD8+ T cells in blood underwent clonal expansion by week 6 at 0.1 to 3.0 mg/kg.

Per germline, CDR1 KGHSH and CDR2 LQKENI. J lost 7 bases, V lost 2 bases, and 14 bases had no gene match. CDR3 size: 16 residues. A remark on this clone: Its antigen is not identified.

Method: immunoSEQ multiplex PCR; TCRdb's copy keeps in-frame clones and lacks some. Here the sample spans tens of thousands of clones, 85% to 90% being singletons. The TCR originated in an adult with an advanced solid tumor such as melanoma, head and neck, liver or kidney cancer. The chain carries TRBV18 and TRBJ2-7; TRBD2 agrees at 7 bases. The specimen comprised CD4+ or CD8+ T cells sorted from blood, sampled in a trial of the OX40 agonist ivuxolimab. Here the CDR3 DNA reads TGTGCCAGCTCACCAAAAGGGCGCGGGAGCGTGTGGGAGCAGTACTTC. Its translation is CASSPKGRGSVWEQYF.